This TCR beta chain comes out of a study of cytotoxic CD8 clonotypes in ibrutinib-treated CLL. Assay used: immunoSEQ multiplex PCR; TCRdb lists only in-frame clones, some missing. This table holds 65,000 to 80,000 clones, 83% found once. Germline V lookup: CDR1 SGDLS, CDR2 YYNGEE. This CDR3 is built from 15 residues. Trimming shortened V by 4 bases and J by 0 bases, and 14 bases separated the two germline ends. This chain links TRBV9 with TRBJ2-7; D gene ambiguous. The sequencing here drew on PBMCs, taken after 24 months of ibrutinib treatment. The TCR was taken from a human donor with chronic lymphocytic leukemia. Here the CDR3 reads CASSPELLSSYEQYF. The CDR3 bases are TGTGCCAGCAGCCCCGAGCTACTAAGCTCCTACGAGCAGTACTTC.